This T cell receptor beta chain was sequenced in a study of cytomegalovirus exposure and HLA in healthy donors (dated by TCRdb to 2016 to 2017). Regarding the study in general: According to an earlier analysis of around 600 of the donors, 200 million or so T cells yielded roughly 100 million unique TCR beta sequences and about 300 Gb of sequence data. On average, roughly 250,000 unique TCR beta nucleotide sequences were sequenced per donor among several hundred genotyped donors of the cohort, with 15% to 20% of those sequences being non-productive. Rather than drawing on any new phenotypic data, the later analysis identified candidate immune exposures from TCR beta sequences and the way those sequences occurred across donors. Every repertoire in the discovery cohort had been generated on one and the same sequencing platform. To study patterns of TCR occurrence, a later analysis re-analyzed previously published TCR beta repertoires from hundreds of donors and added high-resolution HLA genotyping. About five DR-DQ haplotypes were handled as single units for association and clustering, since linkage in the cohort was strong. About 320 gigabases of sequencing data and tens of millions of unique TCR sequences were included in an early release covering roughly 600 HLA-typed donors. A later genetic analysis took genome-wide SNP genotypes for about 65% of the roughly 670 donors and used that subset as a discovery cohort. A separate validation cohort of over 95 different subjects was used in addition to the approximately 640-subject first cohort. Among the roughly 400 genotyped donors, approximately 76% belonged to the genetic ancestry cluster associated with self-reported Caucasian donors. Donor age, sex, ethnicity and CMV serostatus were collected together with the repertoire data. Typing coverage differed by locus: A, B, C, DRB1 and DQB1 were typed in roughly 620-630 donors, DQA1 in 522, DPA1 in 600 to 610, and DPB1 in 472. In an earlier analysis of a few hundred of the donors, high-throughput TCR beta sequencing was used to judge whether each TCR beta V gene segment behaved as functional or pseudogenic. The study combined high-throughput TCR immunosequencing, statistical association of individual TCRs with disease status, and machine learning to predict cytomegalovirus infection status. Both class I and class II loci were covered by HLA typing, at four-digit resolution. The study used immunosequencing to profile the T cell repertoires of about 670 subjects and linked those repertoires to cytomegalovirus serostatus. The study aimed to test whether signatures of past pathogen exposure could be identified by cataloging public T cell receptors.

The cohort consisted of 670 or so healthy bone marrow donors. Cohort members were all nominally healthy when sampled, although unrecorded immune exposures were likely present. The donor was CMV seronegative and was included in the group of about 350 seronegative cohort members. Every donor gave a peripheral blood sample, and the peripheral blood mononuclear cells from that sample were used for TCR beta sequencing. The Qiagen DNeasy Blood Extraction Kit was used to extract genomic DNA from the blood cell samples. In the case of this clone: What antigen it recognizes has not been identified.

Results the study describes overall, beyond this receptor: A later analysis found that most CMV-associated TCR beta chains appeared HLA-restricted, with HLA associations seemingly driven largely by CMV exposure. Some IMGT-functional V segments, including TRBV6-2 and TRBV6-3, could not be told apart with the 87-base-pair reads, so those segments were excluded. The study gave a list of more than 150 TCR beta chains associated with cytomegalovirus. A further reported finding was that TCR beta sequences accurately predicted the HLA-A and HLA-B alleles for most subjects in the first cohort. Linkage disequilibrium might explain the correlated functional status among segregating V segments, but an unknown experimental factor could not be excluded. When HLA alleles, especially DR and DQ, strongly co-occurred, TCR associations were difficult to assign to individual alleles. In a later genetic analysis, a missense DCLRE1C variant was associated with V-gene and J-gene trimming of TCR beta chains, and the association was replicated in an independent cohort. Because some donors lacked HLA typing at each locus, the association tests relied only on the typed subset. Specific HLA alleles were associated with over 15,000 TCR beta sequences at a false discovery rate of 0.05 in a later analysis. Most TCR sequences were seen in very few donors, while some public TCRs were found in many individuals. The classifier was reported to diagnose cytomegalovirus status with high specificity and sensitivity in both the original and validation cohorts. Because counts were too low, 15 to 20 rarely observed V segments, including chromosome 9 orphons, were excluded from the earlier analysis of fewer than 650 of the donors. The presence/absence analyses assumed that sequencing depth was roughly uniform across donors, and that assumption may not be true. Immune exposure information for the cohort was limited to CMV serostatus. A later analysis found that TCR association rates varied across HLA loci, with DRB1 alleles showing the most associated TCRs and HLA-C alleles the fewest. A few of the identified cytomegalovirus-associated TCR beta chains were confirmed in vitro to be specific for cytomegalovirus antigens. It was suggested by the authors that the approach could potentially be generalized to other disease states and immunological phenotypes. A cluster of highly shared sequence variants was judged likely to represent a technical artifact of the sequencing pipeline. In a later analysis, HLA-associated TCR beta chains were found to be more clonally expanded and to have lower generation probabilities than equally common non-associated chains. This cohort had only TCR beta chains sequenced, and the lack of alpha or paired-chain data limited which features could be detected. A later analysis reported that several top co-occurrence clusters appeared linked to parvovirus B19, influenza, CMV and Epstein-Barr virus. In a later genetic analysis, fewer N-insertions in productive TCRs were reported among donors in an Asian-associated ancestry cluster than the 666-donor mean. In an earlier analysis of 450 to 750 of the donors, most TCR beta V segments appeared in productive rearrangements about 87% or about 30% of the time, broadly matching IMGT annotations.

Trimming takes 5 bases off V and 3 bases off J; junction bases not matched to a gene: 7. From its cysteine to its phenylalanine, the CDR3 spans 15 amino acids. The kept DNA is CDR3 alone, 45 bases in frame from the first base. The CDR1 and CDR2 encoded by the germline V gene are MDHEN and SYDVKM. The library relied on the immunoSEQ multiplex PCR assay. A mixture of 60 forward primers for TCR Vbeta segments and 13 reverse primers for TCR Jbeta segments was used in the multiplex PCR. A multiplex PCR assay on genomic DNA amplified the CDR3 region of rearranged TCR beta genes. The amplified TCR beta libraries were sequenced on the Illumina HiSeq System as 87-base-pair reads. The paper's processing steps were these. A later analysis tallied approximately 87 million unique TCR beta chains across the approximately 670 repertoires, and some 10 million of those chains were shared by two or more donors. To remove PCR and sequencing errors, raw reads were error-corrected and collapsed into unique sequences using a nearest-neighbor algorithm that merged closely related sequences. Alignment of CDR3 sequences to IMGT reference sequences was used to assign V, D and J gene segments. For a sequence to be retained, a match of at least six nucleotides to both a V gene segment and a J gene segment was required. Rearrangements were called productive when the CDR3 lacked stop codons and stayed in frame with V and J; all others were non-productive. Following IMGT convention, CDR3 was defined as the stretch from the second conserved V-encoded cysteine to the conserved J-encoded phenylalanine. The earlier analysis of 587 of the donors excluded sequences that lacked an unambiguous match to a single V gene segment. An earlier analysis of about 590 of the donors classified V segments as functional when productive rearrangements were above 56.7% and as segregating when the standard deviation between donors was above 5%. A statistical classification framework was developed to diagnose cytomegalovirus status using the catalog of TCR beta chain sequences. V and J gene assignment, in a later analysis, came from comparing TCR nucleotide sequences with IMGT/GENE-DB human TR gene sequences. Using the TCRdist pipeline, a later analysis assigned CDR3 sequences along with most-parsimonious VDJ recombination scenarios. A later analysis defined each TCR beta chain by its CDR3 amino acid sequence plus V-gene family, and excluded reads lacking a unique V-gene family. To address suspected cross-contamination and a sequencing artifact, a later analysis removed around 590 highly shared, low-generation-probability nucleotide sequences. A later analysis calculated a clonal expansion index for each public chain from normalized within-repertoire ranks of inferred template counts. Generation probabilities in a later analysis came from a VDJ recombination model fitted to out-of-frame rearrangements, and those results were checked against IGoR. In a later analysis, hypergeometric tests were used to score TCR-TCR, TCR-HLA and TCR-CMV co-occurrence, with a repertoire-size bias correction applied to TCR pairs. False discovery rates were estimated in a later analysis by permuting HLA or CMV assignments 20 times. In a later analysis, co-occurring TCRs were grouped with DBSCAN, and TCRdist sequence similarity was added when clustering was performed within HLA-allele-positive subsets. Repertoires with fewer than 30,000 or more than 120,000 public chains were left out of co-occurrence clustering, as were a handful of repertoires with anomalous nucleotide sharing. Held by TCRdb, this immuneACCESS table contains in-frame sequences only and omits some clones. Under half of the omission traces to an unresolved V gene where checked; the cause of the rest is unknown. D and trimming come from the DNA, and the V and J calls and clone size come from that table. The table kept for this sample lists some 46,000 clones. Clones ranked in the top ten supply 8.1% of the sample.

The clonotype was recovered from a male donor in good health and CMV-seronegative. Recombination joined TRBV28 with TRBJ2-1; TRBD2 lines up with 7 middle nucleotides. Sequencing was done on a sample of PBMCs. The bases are TGTGCCAGCAGTGGGAGGGGACGGAACTACAATGAGCAGTTCTTC. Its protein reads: CASSGRGRNYNEQFF.